This T cell receptor beta chain was captured in a study of T cell responses to AZD1222 COVID-19 vaccine. Study outcomes and limitations: Two AZD1222 doses significantly raised spike-specific TCR breadth and depth over controls. Nearly half of the spike-specific TCRs reportedly recognize variant regions that carry no mutations.

Concerning this clone itself: The antigen remains undetermined.

Sequencing was performed with immunoSEQ multiplex PCR; in TCRdb, only in-frame clones are kept and a portion is missing. The sample lists tens of thousands of clones; 83% were seen once. Here the sequenced sample was peripheral blood, taken 28 days after the second AZD1222 dose. This clonotype originated in an adult who received the AZD1222 COVID-19 vaccine.

The CDR3 spells CASSQGDYGYTF. CDR3 coding DNA: TGTGCCAGCAGCCAAGGGGACTATGGCTACACCTTC. The chain recombines TRBV3-1 (or the pseudogene TRBV3-2) with TRBJ1-2; D not certain. The CDR3 spans 12 residues. The germline V gene has CDR1 LGHDT and CDR2 YNNKEL (reference sequence). V was trimmed by 1 base and J by 3 bases, leaving 3 bases between them.